These 24 T cell receptor beta chains share one sample of origin, sequenced in a study of blood T cells in healthy people across ages. A J-beta primer mix and a sample-barcoded 5' primer were used in a second PCR of about 7 to 12 cycles. TCRdb re-derived calls from the 5' RACE reads in MiXCR, one entry per CDR3 protein. The sample records 1.5 million to 2 million distinct CDR3 sequences, approximately 32% being singletons. Sequenced material: blood. These receptors were taken from a woman aged 25-40 years in good health.

Points on this clonotype: The junction departs from the called germline gene at one end, perhaps through a read error. V is TRBV20-1 and J is TRBJ2-1; the match to TRBD2 covers 11 bases. This CDR3 comprises 15 residues. CDR1 and CDR2 from the germline V gene are DFQATT and SNEGSKA (reference sequence). The DNA of the CDR3 is TGCAGTGCTAGACTAGCGGGGGGCCAATACAATAAGCAGTTCTTC. Translated, it gives CSARLAGGQYNKQFF.

The sample holds many counts of this clonotype. This chain connects TRBV10-3 to TRBJ1-2; D call uncertain. Trimming stripped 2 bases from V and 0 bases from J, with 4 bases between. The CDR3 is 13 residues long. CDR1 and CDR2 from the germline V gene are ENHRY and SYGVKD. The chain's CDR3 is CAISEGTNYGYTF. For the CDR3, the DNA is TGTGCCATCAGTGAGGGTACTAACTATGGCTACACCTTC.

Only one count was recorded for this clonotype. This chain connects TRBV5-4 to TRBJ2-1, with 7 bases aligning to TRBD1. Gene TRBJ2-7 matches the end of the DNA better, so the J call may be wrong. This CDR3 is 16 amino acids long. Germline CDR1 SGHNT, CDR2 YYREEE (reference sequence). CDR3 nucleotides: TGTGCCAGCAGCTACGGACAGGCCAGCTCCTACAATGAGCAGTACTTC. Translation gives CASSYGQASSYNEQYF.

This chain's CDR3 is CASSYRTSGLNKQFF. In DNA, the CDR3 is TGTGCCAGCAGTTACCGGACTAGCGGTTTAAATAAGCAGTTCTTC. The chain combines TRBV6-2 or TRBV6-3 with TRBJ2-1; 10 bases are shared with TRBD2. The length of the CDR3 is 15 residues. The germline V gene has CDR1 MNHEY and CDR2 SVGEGT. J lost 11 bases, V lost 2 bases, and 9 bases had no gene match.

The chain joins TRBV2 to TRBJ1-1, with D tentatively TRBD1 (6 bases). The CDR3 is made up of 14 amino acids. Germline CDR1 reads SNHLY; CDR2 reads FYNNEI. Trimming removed 3 bases at V and 4 bases at J, with 12 bases between. CDR3 region: CASSENRVGTEAFF. Here the CDR3 DNA reads TGTGCCAGCAGTGAGAACAGGGTGGGCACTGAAGCTTTCTTT.

As concerns this clonotype: One end of the junction is discordant with germline, which a read error may explain. The genes are TRBV20-1 and TRBJ2-1; D is tentatively TRBD1 or TRBD2 (5 bases each). From germline, CDR1 is DFQATT and CDR2 SNEGSKA (reference sequence). The CDR3 runs 14 residues. The CDR3 DNA sequence: TGCAGCAGGGTCCGGGGAGACACTTACAATGGGCAGTTCTTC. Its protein is CSRVRGDTYNGQFF.

The chain joins TRBV7-2 to TRBJ2-5; no firm D call. This CDR3 is built from 15 residues. CDR1 and CDR2 from the germline V gene are SGHTA and FQGNSA. Trimming removed 2 bases at V and 1 base at J, with 11 bases between. For the CDR3, the DNA is TGTGCCAGCAGCTTATGGCACTCACGCCAAGAGACCCAGTACTTC. It is translated as CASSLWHSRQETQYF.

With regard to this clonotype: The junction shows a germline mismatch at one end, possibly a read error. The V gene is TRBV27, the J gene TRBJ2-1, with 15 positions matching TRBD2. Per germline, CDR1 MNHEY and CDR2 SMNVEV (reference sequence). The CDR3 is made up of 18 amino acids. CDR3 in DNA: TGTGCCAGCAGCCCTGAGGGACTAGCGGGGGGCGCTTACAATGAGCGGTTCTTC. It translates to CASSPEGLAGGAYNERFF.

The rearrangement joins TRBV28 to TRBJ2-1; D is unclear. CDR1 and CDR2 (germline): MDHEN, SYDVKM. This CDR3 contains 17 residues. Between the trimmed V and J ends, which lost 3 bases and 1 base, there was a span of 16 bases. CDR3: CASSFNNPAISYNEQFF. CDR3 coding DNA: TGTGCCAGCAGTTTCAACAATCCGGCTATATCCTACAATGAGCAGTTCTTC.

The CDR3: CASSQDSYDQPQHF. The DNA of the CDR3 is TGTGCCAGCAGCCAAGACAGCTACGATCAGCCCCAGCATTTT. The chain employs TRBV7-8 and TRBJ1-5, with D possibly being TRBD1 (5 bases). The CDR3 loop spans 14 amino acids. The ends were cut back, 5 bases at V and 5 bases at J, with 13 bases in the middle. Germline V gene lookup returns CDR1 SGHVS and CDR2 FQNEAQ.

The chain employs TRBV24-1 and TRBJ2-1; TRBD2 matches at 9 bases. J was trimmed by 6 bases and V by 3 bases; bases with no gene match: 5. Germline CDR1 and CDR2: KGHDR and SFDVKD. The CDR3 is 15 amino acids. CDR3 residues: CATSDAGTSTNEQFF. The CDR3 DNA follows: TGTGCCACCAGTGATGCCGGGACTAGCACCAATGAGCAGTTCTTC.

The chain has TRBV27 and TRBJ2-2; tentatively, D is TRBD1 or TRBD2 (5 bases each). V gave up 5 bases and J gave up 6 bases, with 19 bases separating them. The CDR3 covers 16 residues. Germline V gene lookup returns CDR1 MNHEY and CDR2 SMNVEV (reference sequence). The CDR3: CASSLHSGTQPGELFF. In nucleotides, the CDR3 is TGTGCCAGCAGTCTCCATTCCGGGACCCAGCCCGGGGAGCTGTTTTTT.

To note about this clonotype: A much bigger clone sits one base away, suggesting this may be a read error. As DNA, the CDR3 is TGTGCCGGCATAGGAGGGTCTCAAGACGAGCAGTACTTC. It yields the protein CAGIGGSQDEQYF. The chain links TRBV21-1 to TRBJ2-5; the table's D gene call, TRBD2, was not cross checked with the DNA. The J call could be wrong; TRBJ2-7 is a better fit for the DNA end. TRBV21-1 is labeled a pseudogene. The CDR3 extends over 13 amino acids.

The chain uses TRBV6-1 and TRBJ2-3, with D possibly matching TRBD1 (5 bases). Trimming left V 0 bases short and J 8 bases short, with 12 bases between. CDR3 length: 14 amino acids. Germline V gives CDR1 MNHNS, CDR2 SASEGT. The CDR3 here is CASSEAVRRGTQYF. CDR3 nucleotides: TGTGCCAGCAGTGAAGCGGTTCGTAGGGGTACGCAGTATTTT.

As for this clonotype: A read error may explain this, as a much larger clone is one base away. The chain carries TRBV3-1 and TRBJ2-7; 7 bases are shared with TRBD1. J gave up 6 bases and V 1 base, and 3 bases lay outside the gene matches. CDR1 and CDR2 (germline): LGHDT, YNNKEL (reference sequence). There are 13 residues in the CDR3. The CDR3 sequence is CASSQGQGPEQYF. DNA of the CDR3: TGTGCCAGCAGCCAAGGACAGGGTCCCGAGCAGTACTTC.

This clonotype was picked up a small number of times. The chain has TRBV20-1 and TRBJ2-3, with D unclear. The germline V gene encodes CDR1 DFQATT and CDR2 SNEGSKA (reference sequence). Trimming cost V 7 bases and J 4 bases, with 9 bases left between them. CDR3 length equals 11 residues. The CDR3 is CSVYVPDTQYF. In DNA, the CDR3 is TGCAGTGTGTATGTCCCAGATACGCAGTATTTT.

V is TRBV6-1 and J is TRBJ2-5; D is uncertain. From germline, CDR1 is MNHNS and CDR2 SASEGT. Trimming pared 2 bases from V and 2 bases from J, leaving 9 bases between. CDR3 length: 14 amino acids. As DNA, the CDR3 is TGTGCCAGCAGTGAATTTCCAACTCAAGAGACCCAGTACTTC. Translated, it gives CASSEFPTQETQYF.

The V and J genes are TRBV20-1 and TRBJ2-7; possibly TRBD1 for D (6 bases). V was pared by 3 bases and J by 2 bases, with 14 bases between. The germline CDR1 and CDR2 sequences are DFQATT and SNEGSKA (reference sequence). CDR3 length: 14 amino acids. CDR3 protein: CSASDPGETYEQYF. The CDR3, as DNA: TGCAGTGCTAGCGACCCAGGGGAAACCTACGAGCAGTACTTC.

This clonotype was seen a few times. The chain has TRBV30 and TRBJ2-3; D perhaps matches TRBD2 (5 bases). CDR3 length: 14 residues. Germline-derived CDR1 and CDR2 are GTSNPN and SVGIG (reference sequence). With 2 bases removed from V and 4 bases from J, the gap between germline ends came to 13 bases. CDR3 DNA sequence: TGTGCCTGGAGTCGGGATTTTGGAGCAGATACGCAGTATTTT. Protein sequence: CAWSRDFGADTQYF.

This clonotype has a handful of counts. This chain connects TRBV15 to TRBJ1-1, with D possibly TRBD1 on 5 matching bases. Germline CDR1 and CDR2: LNHNV and YYDKDF (reference sequence). V was shortened by 0 bases and J by 4 bases, with 15 bases between the two germline ends. The length of the CDR3 is 16 residues. The CDR3 is CATSRDLEGLATEAFF. CDR3 nucleotides: TGTGCCACCAGCAGAGATTTAGAGGGGTTGGCCACTGAAGCTTTCTTT.

The table lists this clonotype with a few counts. The V gene is TRBV6-2 or TRBV6-3, the J gene TRBJ1-5; 8 nucleotides match TRBD1. J lost 2 bases, V lost 5 bases, and 5 bases had no gene match. The CDR3 consists of 15 residues. Germline loops: CDR1 MNHEY, CDR2 SVGEGT. This CDR3 reads CASSADRGGNQPQHF. The CDR3 DNA follows: TGTGCCAGCAGTGCCGACAGGGGAGGCAATCAGCCCCAGCATTTT.

The CDR3 loop reads CASSEWVVRLAGEPDTQYF. CDR3 coding DNA: TGTGCCAGCAGTGAATGGGTGGTGAGACTAGCGGGGGAGCCAGATACGCAGTATTTT. The chain couples TRBV2 to TRBJ2-3; TRBD2 agrees at 12 bases. The V and J ends lost 2 bases and 4 bases, in that order; junction bases with no gene match: 13. The CDR3 length is 19 residues. CDR1 and CDR2 (germline): SNHLY, FYNNEI.

This clonotype was picked up a small number of times. The rearrangement joins TRBV10-2 to TRBJ2-3; tentative D call: TRBD1 (5 bases). Germline V gene data show CDR1 as WSHSY and CDR2 as SAAADI. V dropped 2 bases and J dropped 9 bases, with 12 bases sitting between them. The CDR3 extends over 13 amino acids. As DNA, the CDR3 is TGCGCCAGCAGTGAGCCGACAGTCGACACGCAGTATTTT. It translates to CASSEPTVDTQYF.

The chain joins TRBV18 to TRBJ2-2; D ambiguous. This CDR3 contains 13 residues. The V end lost 1 base, the J end lost 6 bases, and 6 bases lay between the germline ends. CDR1 is KGHSH and CDR2 is LQKENI in the germline V gene. CDR3 in amino acids: CASSPQDAGELFF. The CDR3 DNA sequence: TGTGCCAGCTCACCACAGGATGCCGGGGAGCTGTTTTTT.